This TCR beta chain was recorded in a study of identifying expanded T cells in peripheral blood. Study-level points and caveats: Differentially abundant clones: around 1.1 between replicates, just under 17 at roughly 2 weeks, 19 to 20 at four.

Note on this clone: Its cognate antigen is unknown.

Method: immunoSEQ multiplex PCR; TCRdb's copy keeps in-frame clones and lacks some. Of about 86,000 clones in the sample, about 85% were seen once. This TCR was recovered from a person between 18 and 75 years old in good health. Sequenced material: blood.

CDR3 nucleotide sequence: TGCGCCAGCAGCCAAGAAAGGAGTGACTCCTATAATTCACCCCTCCACTTT. Encoded protein: CASSQERSDSYNSPLHF. The chain couples TRBV4-1 to TRBJ1-6; no reliable D call. The germline V gene encodes CDR1 MGHRA and CDR2 YSYEKL. Between the trimmed V and J ends, which lost 0 bases and 0 bases, there was a span of 9 bases. The CDR3 is 17 amino acids.